This TCR beta chain was captured in a study of cytomegalovirus exposure and HLA in healthy donors (dated 2017 in TCRdb). Notes on the research overall: An earlier analysis of several hundred of the donors reported 276 Gb of sequence data and roughly 100 million unique TCR beta sequences from about 179 million T cells. About 320 gigabases of sequencing data and around 87 million unique TCR sequences were included in an early release covering over 600 HLA-typed donors. Of the approximately 370 genotyped donors, 65% to 90% were placed in the genetic ancestry cluster associated with self-reported Caucasian donors. The study aimed to test whether cataloging public T cell receptors could reveal signatures of past pathogen exposure. The T cell repertoires of roughly 660 subjects were profiled by immunosequencing and related to cytomegalovirus serostatus. Besides the first cohort of some 670 subjects, a separate validation cohort made up of roughly 120 different subjects was used. High-throughput TCR immunosequencing, statistical association of individual TCRs with disease status, and machine learning were combined to predict cytomegalovirus infection status. In a later analysis, previously published TCR beta repertoires from fewer than 750 donors were re-analyzed and high-resolution HLA genotyping was added so that TCR occurrence patterns could be studied. In the later analysis, no new phenotypic data were used to find candidate immune exposures; instead, reliance was placed on TCR beta sequences and their occurrence across donors. An earlier analysis of roughly 600 of the donors used high-throughput TCR beta sequencing to judge whether each TCR beta V gene segment behaved as functional or pseudogenic. Donor age, sex, ethnicity and CMV serostatus were compiled alongside the repertoire data. A later genetic analysis took genome-wide SNP genotypes for about three fifths of the 666 donors and used that subset as a discovery cohort. Every repertoire in the discovery cohort had been generated on one and the same sequencing platform. HLA typing covered class I and class II loci at four-digit resolution. Typing coverage differed by locus: A, B, C, DRB1 and DQB1 were typed in roughly 620-630 donors, DQA1 in approximately 520, DPA1 in 600 to 610, and DPB1 in roughly 470. Roughly five DR-DQ haplotypes were treated as single units for association and clustering because of strong linkage in the cohort. Among about 410 genotyped donors of the cohort, an average of roughly 230,000 unique TCR beta nucleotide sequences was sequenced per donor, of which 15% to 20% were non-productive.

What the work shows at the level of the full study, not this receptor alone: The study listed 150 to 200 TCR beta chains as associated with cytomegalovirus. Most TCR sequences were seen in very few donors, while some public TCRs were found in many individuals. The 87-base-pair reads could not distinguish some IMGT-functional V segments, including TRBV6-2 and TRBV6-3, so those segments were excluded. A later genetic analysis reported fewer N-insertions in productive TCRs among donors in an Asian-associated ancestry cluster than the roughly 690-donor mean. Only TCR beta chains were sequenced in this cohort, and the absence of alpha or paired-chain data limited detectable features. Because HLA typing was missing for some donors at each locus, association tests included only the typed subset. A cluster of highly shared sequence variants was judged likely to represent a technical artifact of the sequencing pipeline. A further reported finding was that TCR beta sequences accurately predicted the HLA-A and HLA-B alleles for most subjects in the first cohort. Over 15 rarely observed V segments, including chromosome 9 orphons, were excluded from the earlier analysis of several hundred of the donors because counts were too low. A few of the identified cytomegalovirus-associated TCR beta chains were confirmed in vitro to be specific for cytomegalovirus antigens. Assigning TCR associations to individual alleles was difficult when HLA alleles, especially DR and DQ, strongly co-occurred. Presence/absence analyses assumed roughly uniform sequencing depth across donors, an assumption that may not hold. In an earlier analysis of a few hundred of the donors, most TCR beta V segments were observed in productive rearrangements about 90% or about 30% of the time, broadly matching IMGT annotations. Several of the top co-occurrence clusters appeared to be linked to parvovirus B19, influenza, CMV and Epstein-Barr virus, according to a later analysis. Linkage disequilibrium might explain the correlated functional status among segregating V segments, but an unknown experimental factor could not be ruled out. Compared with equally common non-associated chains, HLA-associated TCR beta chains in a later analysis were more clonally expanded and had lower generation probabilities. A later analysis found that TCR association rates varied across HLA loci, with DRB1 alleles showing the most associated TCRs and HLA-C alleles the fewest. In a later genetic analysis, a missense DCLRE1C variant was associated with V-gene and J-gene trimming of TCR beta chains, and the association was replicated in an independent cohort. It was suggested by the authors that the approach could potentially be generalized to other disease states and immunological phenotypes. In a later analysis, around 17,000 TCR beta sequences were associated with specific HLA alleles at a false discovery rate of 0.05. CMV serostatus was the only immune exposure information available for the cohort. The classifier was reported to diagnose cytomegalovirus status with high specificity and sensitivity in both the original cohort and the validation cohort. In a later analysis, most CMV-associated TCR beta chains were found to appear HLA-restricted, with HLA associations seemingly driven largely by CMV exposure.

The cohort was made up of hundreds of healthy bone marrow donors. At the time of sampling, all cohort members were nominally healthy, though unrecorded immune exposures were likely present. The donor tested CMV seronegative, placing the donor among the 350 to 400 seronegative members of the cohort. Each donor provided a peripheral blood sample, and peripheral blood mononuclear cells were used for TCR beta sequencing. Genomic DNA was extracted from the blood cell samples with the Qiagen DNeasy Blood Extraction Kit. From cysteine to phenylalanine, the CDR3 is 12 amino acids long. The sequence is cut down to CDR3 DNA, 36 bases in frame from base 1. Reading the germline V gene gives CDR1 SQVTM and CDR2 ANQGSEA. V was cut back by 4 bases and J by 1 base, leaving a gap of 7 bases between them. Turning to this clone: The antigen this receptor binds is unknown.

To prepare the library, the immunoSEQ multiplex PCR assay was applied. A mixture of 60 forward primers for TCR Vbeta segments and 13 reverse primers for TCR Jbeta segments was used in the multiplex PCR. A multiplex PCR assay on genomic DNA amplified the CDR3 region of rearranged TCR beta genes. The amplified TCR beta libraries were sequenced on the Illumina HiSeq System as 87-base-pair reads. The study's own analysis went as follows. A later analysis tallied 75 million to 95 million unique TCR beta chains across the 666 repertoires, and approximately 11 million of those chains were shared by two or more donors. To remove PCR and sequencing errors, raw reads were error-corrected and collapsed into unique sequences using a nearest-neighbor algorithm that merged closely related sequences. To assign V, D and J gene segments, CDR3 sequences were aligned to IMGT reference sequences. Each retained sequence needed at least a six-nucleotide match to both a V gene segment and a J gene segment. Rearrangements were classified as productive when the CDR3 lacked stop codons and remained in frame with V and J, and all other rearrangements were classified as non-productive. Following IMGT convention, CDR3 was defined as the stretch from the second conserved V-encoded cysteine to the conserved J-encoded phenylalanine. The earlier analysis of fewer than 700 of the donors excluded sequences that lacked an unambiguous match to a single V gene segment. An earlier analysis of a few hundred of the donors classified V segments as functional when productive rearrangements were above 56.7% and as segregating when the standard deviation between donors was above 5%. A statistical classification framework was built for diagnosing cytomegalovirus status from the catalog of TCR beta chain sequences. In a later analysis, TCR nucleotide sequences were compared against IMGT/GENE-DB human TR gene sequences so that V and J genes could be assigned. In a later analysis, CDR3 sequences and most-parsimonious VDJ recombination scenarios were assigned using the TCRdist pipeline. In a later analysis, each TCR beta chain was defined by its CDR3 amino acid sequence together with its V-gene family, and reads lacking a unique V-gene family were excluded. A later analysis removed roughly 590 highly shared, low-generation-probability nucleotide sequences to deal with suspected cross-contamination and a sequencing artifact. A later analysis calculated a clonal expansion index for each public chain from normalized within-repertoire ranks of inferred template counts. A later analysis computed generation probabilities with a VDJ recombination model fitted to out-of-frame rearrangements, and checked the results against IGoR. In a later analysis, TCR-TCR, TCR-HLA and TCR-CMV co-occurrence was scored with hypergeometric tests, and a repertoire-size bias correction was applied to TCR pairs. In a later analysis, false discovery rates were estimated by permuting HLA or CMV assignments 20 times. A later analysis grouped co-occurring TCRs with DBSCAN, adding TCRdist sequence similarity when clustering within HLA-allele-positive subsets. For co-occurrence clustering, repertoires with fewer than 30,000 or more than 120,000 public chains were excluded, along with four or five repertoires with anomalous nucleotide sharing. The table was pulled from immuneACCESS by TCRdb, which kept in-frame rearrangements only. Such tables lose some clones; where checked, under half of the loss comes from unresolved V genes, and the rest has no known cause. The V and J calls and the clone size are those of that table, but D and trimming were determined from the DNA. This sample's table carries 150,000 to 200,000 clones. Of the sample, almost 6.5% is held by the ten largest clones.

This clonotype originated in a man between 25 and 39 years old in good health and CMV-seronegative. This receptor chain uses TRBV29-1 and TRBJ1-1; 5 matching bases give a weak D call of TRBD1. What was sequenced was PBMCs. In nucleotide form, the sequence is TGCAGCGTTGGCAGGGAGAACACTGAAGCTTTCTTT. Its translation is CSVGRENTEAFF.